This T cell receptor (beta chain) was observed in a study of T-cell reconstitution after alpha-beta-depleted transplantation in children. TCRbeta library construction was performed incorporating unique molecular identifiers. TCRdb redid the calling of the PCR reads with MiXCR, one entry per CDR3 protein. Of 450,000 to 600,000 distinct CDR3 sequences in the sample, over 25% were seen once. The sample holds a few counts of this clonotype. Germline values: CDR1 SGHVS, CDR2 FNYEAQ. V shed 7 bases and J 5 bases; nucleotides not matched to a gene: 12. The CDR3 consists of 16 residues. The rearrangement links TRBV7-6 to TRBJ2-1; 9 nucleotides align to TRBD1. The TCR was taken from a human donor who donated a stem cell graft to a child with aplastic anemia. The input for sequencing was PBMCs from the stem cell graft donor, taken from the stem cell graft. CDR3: CASTPGQGFLDNEQFF. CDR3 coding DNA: TGTGCCAGCACCCCGGGACAGGGTTTTTTGGACAATGAGCAGTTCTTC.